This T cell receptor beta chain derives from a study of cytotoxic CD8 clonotypes in ibrutinib-treated CLL. Assay: immunoSEQ multiplex PCR; the TCRdb copy retains only in-frame clones and omits some. The table has some 17,000 clones, about two thirds seen once; the top ten hold 25%. V was shortened by 7 bases and J by 2 bases, with 6 bases between the two germline ends. This CDR3 comprises 12 residues. The germline CDR1 and CDR2 sequences are SNHLY and FYNNEI. This clone was detected a few times. Here the sequenced sample was PBMCs, taken after 12 months of ibrutinib treatment. This receptor was identified in a human donor with chronic lymphocytic leukemia. The rearrangement joins TRBV2 to TRBJ2-4, with D uncertain. CDR3 in amino acids: CASTRTKNIQYF. The DNA for the CDR3 is TGTGCCAGCACTAGGACCAAAAACATTCAGTACTTC.